The rows below give T cell receptor beta chains drawn from one sample of a study of beta chain features in type 1 diabetes. The table came from immunoSEQ multiplex PCR; TCRdb's copy has only in-frame clones and leaves some out. The sample lists nearly 250,000 clones, roughly an eighth occurring once. The sequenced material came from naive CD4+ T cells from blood. The receptors here all came from a woman aged 40 to 50 in good health. Both conserved end residues are part of each CDR3. The D gene is left open where the match is weak. Only some rows state a clone size, as once, few, many or a class for expanded clones.

v_call: TRBV18
clone_size: .
d_call: .
j_call: TRBJ2-6
cdr3_nt: TGTGCCAGCTCACCACCGGGCAGATCTGGGGCCAACGTCCTGACTTTC
cdr3_aa: CASSPPGRSGANVLTF

v_call: TRBV10-2
clone_size: few
d_call: TRBD1
j_call: TRBJ2-5
cdr3_nt: TGCGCCAGCACCGGACAGGGCCAAGAGACCCAGTACTTC
cdr3_aa: CASTGQGQETQYF

v_call: TRBV6-1
clone_size: few
d_call: .
j_call: TRBJ1-5
cdr3_nt: TGTGCCAGCAGCGAAACAGGAGCGAGCAATCAGCCCCAGCATTTT
cdr3_aa: CASSETGASNQPQHF

v_call: TRBV27
clone_size: few
d_call: .
j_call: TRBJ2-3
cdr3_nt: TGTGCCAGCAGTTTTTTGAGCCAGGGTGGGGATACGCAGTATTTT
cdr3_aa: CASSFLSQGGDTQYF

v_call: TRBV19
clone_size: .
d_call: TRBD1
j_call: TRBJ1-5
cdr3_nt: TGTGCCAGCACTCAGGGGGATACCGATAGCCAGCCCCAGCATTTT
cdr3_aa: CASTQGDTDSQPQHF

v_call: TRBV6-6
clone_size: .
d_call: .
j_call: TRBJ2-3
cdr3_nt: TGTGCCAGCAGACCCCTGGGGGGACTTCCGTCAGATACGCAGTATTTT
cdr3_aa: CASRPLGGLPSDTQYF

v_call: TRBV11-2
clone_size: few
d_call: TRBD1
j_call: TRBJ1-6
cdr3_nt: TGTGCCAGCAGCTTAGAAGCAGGGGGGATTTCACCCCTCCACTTT
cdr3_aa: CASSLEAGGISPLHF

v_call: TRBV6-5
clone_size: few
d_call: TRBD1
j_call: TRBJ2-7
cdr3_nt: TGTGCCAGCAGCCCCGGGACAGGGAAACAGCAGTACTTC
cdr3_aa: CASSPGTGKQQYF

v_call: TRBV2
clone_size: .
d_call: .
j_call: TRBJ2-7
cdr3_nt: TGTGCCAGCAGTGAAGTGCGGGAAAGCTACGAGCAGTACTTC
cdr3_aa: CASSEVRESYEQYF

v_call: TRBV2
clone_size: .
d_call: TRBD1
j_call: TRBJ2-7
cdr3_nt: TGTGCCAGCAGAGGGGACAGAAAATACGAGCAGTACTTC
cdr3_aa: CASRGDRKYEQYF

v_call: TRBV19
clone_size: .
d_call: .
j_call: TRBJ1-1
cdr3_nt: TGTGCCTCGACCGGGGGTGGTAACACTGAAGCTTTCTTT
cdr3_aa: CASTGGGNTEAFF

v_call: TRBV7-6
clone_size: once
d_call: TRBD2
j_call: TRBJ2-1
cdr3_nt: TGTGCCAGCAGCTTAGAATCGAGCGGGGGCCTGGGCAATGAGCAGTTCTTC
cdr3_aa: CASSLESSGGLGNEQFF

v_call: TRBV9
clone_size: .
d_call: TRBD2
j_call: TRBJ2-1
cdr3_nt: TGTGCCAGCAGCGTAAGCCCCATCCTAGCGGGGGGTCTCGATGAGCAGTTCTTC
cdr3_aa: CASSVSPILAGGLDEQFF